This TCR beta chain derives from a study of Ad26.COV2.S vaccination and SARS-CoV-2 variants (dated by TCRdb to 2020 to 2022). In terms of the full investigation: Donors in the vaccine arm were drawn from COV1001, a phase I-IIa trial of Ad26.COV2.S in healthy adults that was multicentre, randomized, double-blind and placebo-controlled. The TCR-sequenced set comprised around 30 samples: some 20 Ad26.COV2.S vaccine recipients, 5 placebo recipients and 8 SARS-CoV-2 convalescent individuals. Blinding of investigators to trial group allocation was maintained during experiments and outcome assessment. Participants in the trial were split at random into five groups of five each, receiving low-dose or high-dose Ad26.COV2.S once or twice, or else placebo on both occasions. Sequencing of the TCRbeta repertoire served to evaluate the specificity and breadth of SARS-CoV-2-reactive T cell receptors following Ad26.COV2.S vaccination. Ad26.COV2.S was administered intramuscularly at 5 x 10^10 or 1 x 10^11 viral particles, either as a single shot or as two shots given 56 days apart. Paper-wide results and their limitations: Spike-specific TCR breadth was higher in Ad26.COV2.S recipients than in placebo recipients (P = 0.0014). According to the authors, total T cell responses may have been underestimated by the TCR breadth and depth analyses. The study lacked the statistical power to compare responses across vaccine doses or regimens. After vaccination, spike-specific CD8+ and CD4+ T cell responses were reported to show substantial breadth. Vaccine and placebo recipients had similar non-spike TCR breadth, a finding consistent with the vaccine containing only spike.

The sample's treatment or condition, from its label and the paper: some 19 received Ad26.COV2.S at low or high dose, single or two shots; 5 received placebo; per-sample allocation not given. For vaccine and placebo recipients, the sequenced repertoires came from samples collected on day 63 after the first injection. Cohort 1b enrolled roughly 25 adults aged 18-55 years at a single site in Boston, USA, between 29 July and 7 August 2020. Ad26.COV2.S was a replication-incompetent adenovirus type 26 vector expressing a prefusion-stabilized SARS-CoV-2 spike protein from the original Wuhan strain. The V and J ends are trimmed by 2 bases and 10 bases, leaving 9 bases between them. CDR1 and CDR2 are read off the germline V gene (reference sequence) as SEHNR and FQNEAQ. The CDR3 contains 12 residues, cysteine and phenylalanine counted. Solely the CDR3 DNA is kept, with 36 bases framed from the first base.

The immunoSEQ Assay was the method used to sequence TCRbeta CDR3 regions. After extraction, genomic DNA underwent amplification by bias-controlled multiplex PCR, followed by high-throughput sequencing. For the original study's pipeline: To quantify the absolute abundance of every unique TCRbeta CDR3 region, sequences were collapsed and filtered. T cell fraction was estimated by normalizing TCRbeta template counts to usable DNA, with usable DNA measured through amplification of reference genes found in all nucleated cells. Repertoire TCRs were annotated as SARS-CoV-2-specific by exact matching of V gene, CDR3 amino acid sequence and J gene to a known reactive TCR set. The reference SARS-CoV-2 TCR set came from MIRA and was filtered for enrichment in COVID-19-positive ImmuneCODE repertoires, removing public or cross-reactive TCRs. Using the MIRA antigens, annotated TCRs were further analysed by specific ORF or by position within an ORF. Breadth was defined as annotated unique rearrangements over total unique productive rearrangements; depth was the summed frequency of those rearrangements. Group comparisons of TCR breadth used two-sided Wilcoxon rank-sum tests. TCRdb obtained this table from immuneACCESS and retained in-frame rearrangements with V and J assigned. These tables miss some clones; where compared with another copy, unresolved V genes account for less than half of the shortfall, and the remainder is unexplained. The V and J calls and clone size come from that table; D and trimming were worked out from the DNA. This sample gives roughly 300,000 clones in total; 88% of them show up just once. The ten largest clonotypes hold 6.4% of the sample.

In regard to this clone: This receptor's antigen is unknown. No base qualities exist here, and no much larger clone lies one base off it.

This specimen was peripheral blood, taken in a trial of Ad26.COV2.S vaccine versus placebo. This receptor was taken from a person between 18 and 60 years old who received the Ad26.COV2.S COVID-19 vaccine or a placebo. The chain joins TRBV7-9 to TRBJ2-1, with the D gene not confidently named. The CDR3 is CASSLRWPEQFF. The DNA sequence is given as TGTGCCAGCAGCTTACGGTGGCCCGAGCAGTTCTTC.